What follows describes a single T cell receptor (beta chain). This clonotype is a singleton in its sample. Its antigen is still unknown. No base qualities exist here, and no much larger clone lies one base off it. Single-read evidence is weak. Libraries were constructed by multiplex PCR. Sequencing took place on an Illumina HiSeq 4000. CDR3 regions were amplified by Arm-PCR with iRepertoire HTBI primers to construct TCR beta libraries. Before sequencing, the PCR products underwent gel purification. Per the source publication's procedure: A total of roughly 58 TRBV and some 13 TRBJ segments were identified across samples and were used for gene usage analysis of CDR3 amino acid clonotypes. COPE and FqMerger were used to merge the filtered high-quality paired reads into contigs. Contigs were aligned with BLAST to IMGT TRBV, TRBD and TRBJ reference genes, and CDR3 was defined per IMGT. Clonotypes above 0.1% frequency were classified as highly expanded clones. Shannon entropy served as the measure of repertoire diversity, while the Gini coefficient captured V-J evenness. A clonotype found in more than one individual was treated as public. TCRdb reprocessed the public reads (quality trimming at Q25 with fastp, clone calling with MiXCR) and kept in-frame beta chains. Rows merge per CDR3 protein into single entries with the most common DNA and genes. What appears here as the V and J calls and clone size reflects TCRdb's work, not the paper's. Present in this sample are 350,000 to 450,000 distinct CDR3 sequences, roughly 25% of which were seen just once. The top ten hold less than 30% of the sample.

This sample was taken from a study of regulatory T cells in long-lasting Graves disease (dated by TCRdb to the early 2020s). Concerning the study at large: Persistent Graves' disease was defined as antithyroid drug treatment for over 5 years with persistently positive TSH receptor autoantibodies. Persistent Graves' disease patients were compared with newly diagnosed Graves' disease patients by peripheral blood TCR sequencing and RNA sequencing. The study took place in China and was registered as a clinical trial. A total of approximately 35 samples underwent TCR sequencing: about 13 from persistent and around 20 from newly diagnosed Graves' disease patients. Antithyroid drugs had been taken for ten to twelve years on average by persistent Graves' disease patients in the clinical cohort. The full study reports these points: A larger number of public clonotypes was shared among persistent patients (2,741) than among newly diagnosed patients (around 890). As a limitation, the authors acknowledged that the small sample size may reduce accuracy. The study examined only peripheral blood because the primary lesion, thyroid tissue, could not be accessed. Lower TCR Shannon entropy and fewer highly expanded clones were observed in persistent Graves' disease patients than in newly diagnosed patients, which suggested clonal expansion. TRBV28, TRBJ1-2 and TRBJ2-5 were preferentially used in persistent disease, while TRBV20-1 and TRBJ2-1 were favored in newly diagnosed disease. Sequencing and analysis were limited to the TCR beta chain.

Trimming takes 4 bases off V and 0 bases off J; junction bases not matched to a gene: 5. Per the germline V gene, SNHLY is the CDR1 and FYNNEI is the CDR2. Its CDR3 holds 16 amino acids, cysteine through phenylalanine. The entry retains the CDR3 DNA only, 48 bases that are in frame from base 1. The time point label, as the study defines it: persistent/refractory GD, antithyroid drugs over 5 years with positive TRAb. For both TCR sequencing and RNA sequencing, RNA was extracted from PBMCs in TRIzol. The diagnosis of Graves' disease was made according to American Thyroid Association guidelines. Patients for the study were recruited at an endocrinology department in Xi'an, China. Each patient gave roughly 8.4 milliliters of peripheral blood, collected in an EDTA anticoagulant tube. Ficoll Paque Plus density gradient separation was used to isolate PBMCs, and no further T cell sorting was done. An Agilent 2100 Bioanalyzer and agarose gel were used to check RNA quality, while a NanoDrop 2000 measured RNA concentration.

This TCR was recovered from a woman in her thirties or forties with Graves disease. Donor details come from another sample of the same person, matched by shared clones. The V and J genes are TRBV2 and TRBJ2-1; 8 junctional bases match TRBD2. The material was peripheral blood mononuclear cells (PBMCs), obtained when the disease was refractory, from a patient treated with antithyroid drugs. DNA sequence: TGTGCCAGCAGTGGTCGCGGGAGGAGCTCCTACAATGAGCAGTTCTTC. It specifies CASSGRGRSSYNEQFF.